These 12 T cell receptor beta chains share one sample of origin, sequenced in a study of radiotherapy plus CTLA-4 blockade in lung cancer. TCRdb keeps only in-frame clones here, not all; method: immunoSEQ multiplex PCR. The sample lists some 110,000 clones, about four fifths occurring once. This material consisted of peripheral blood, taken from a patient treated with radiotherapy plus ipilimumab. The receptor source for this set is a human donor with non-small cell lung cancer that progressed on radiotherapy plus ipilimumab. Some clones in this sample may be carry-over from other donors' samples.

There are a few counts of this clone. CDR3 coding DNA: TGTGCCAGCAGCTCAAAAGCGAACACTGAAGCTTTCTTT. It encodes CASSSKANTEAFF. The chain links TRBV7-3 to TRBJ1-1; no clear D. The CDR3 is made up of 13 amino acids. V was trimmed by 4 bases and J by 1 base, leaving 7 bases between them. CDR1 and CDR2 from the germline V gene are SGHTA and FQGTGA.

V is TRBV5-1 and J is TRBJ2-5, with D tentatively TRBD1 (6 bases). The CDR3 runs 15 residues. V was trimmed by 1 base and J by 0 bases, leaving 10 bases between them. Germline V gene sequence: CDR1 SGHRS, CDR2 YFSETQ. CDR3 nucleotide sequence: TGCGCCAGCAGCTTGTTTGGGGGCTACCAAGAGACCCAGTACTTC. Residues: CASSLFGGYQETQYF.

The chain joins TRBV7-3 to TRBJ1-1, with a possible D match to TRBD1 (6 bases). V lost 2 bases and J lost 0, with 25 bases in between. The CDR3 is 20 residues long. Germline assignment: CDR1 SGHTA and CDR2 FQGTGA. The CDR3 nucleotides are TGTGCCAGCAGCTTATCCGTGGGGCGGGGGCGCCCCCCTATGAACACTGAAGCTTTCTTT. It yields the protein CASSLSVGRGRPPMNTEAFF.

V gene TRBV7-8 combines with J gene TRBJ1-1; 10 bases are a match to TRBD1. Germline V gives CDR1 SGHVS, CDR2 FQNEAQ. J lost 1 base, V lost 5 bases, and 13 bases had no gene match. CDR3 length equals 18 residues. CDR3: CASSPKGQGRIWNTEAFF. CDR3 nucleotide sequence: TGTGCCAGCAGCCCAAAGGGACAGGGGCGGATCTGGAACACTGAAGCTTTCTTT. Supplemented by reference TRBV7-8 and TRBJ1-1, the full variable domain reads GAGVSQSPRYKVAKRGQDVALRCDPISGHVSLFWYQQALGQGPEFLTYFQNEAQLDKSGLPSDRFFAERPEGSVSTLKIQRTQQEDSAVYLCASSPKGQGRIWNTEAFFGQGTRLTVV.

The rearrangement joins TRBV7-6 to TRBJ1-4, with D possibly matching TRBD1 (6 bases). This CDR3 is 15 amino acids long. CDR1 and CDR2 from the germline V gene are SGHVS and FNYEAQ. Trimming took off 2 bases at V and 6 bases at J, with 13 bases between the two ends. CDR3: CASSLPRGGDEKLFF. The DNA for the CDR3 is TGTGCCAGCAGCTTACCCAGGGGTGGTGATGAAAAACTGTTTTTT.

This clone was observed a single time. The chain has TRBV2 and TRBJ2-7, with unresolved D. The CDR3 consists of 11 residues. Germline V CDR1 and CDR2: SNHLY, FYNNEI. V was pared by 6 bases and J by 7 bases, with 10 bases between. This chain's CDR3 is CASSDLWEQYF. CDR3 DNA sequence: TGTGCCAGCAGCGATCTGTGGGAGCAGTACTTC. The variable domain in full, with the rest retrieved from reference TRBV2 and TRBJ2-7, is EPEVTQTPSHQVTQMGQEVILRCVPISNHLYFYWYRQILGQKVEFLVSFYNNEISEKSEIFDDQFSVERPDGSNFTLKIRSTKLEDSAMYFCASSDLWEQYFGPGTRLTVT.

The chain couples TRBV4-3 to TRBJ1-2, with 10 positions matching TRBD1. CDR3 length equals 16 residues. After removal of 2 bases from V and 8 bases from J, the junction contained 11 bases not matched to a gene. Germline assignment: CDR1 LGHNA and CDR2 YSLEER. CDR3 sequence reads: CASSQSSPGTGVGYTF. The CDR3, as DNA: TGCGCCAGCAGCCAAAGCTCCCCCGGGACAGGGGTGGGCTACACCTTC.

This chain connects TRBV9 to TRBJ2-3; D ambiguous. Per the germline V gene, CDR1 is SGDLS and CDR2 is YYNGEE. The CDR3 runs to 14 residues. V lost 0 bases, J lost 3 bases, and 8 bases lay in between. DNA of the CDR3: TGTGCCAGCAGCGTAGCCCAGATAACAGATACGCAGTATTTT. It yields the protein CASSVAQITDTQYF.

The chain uses TRBV6-5 and TRBJ1-2, with D hard to call. Trimming cost V 2 bases and J 4 bases, with 11 bases left between them. This CDR3 region has 14 residues. Germline CDR1 and CDR2: MNHEY and SVGAGI. The CDR3 loop reads CASSYRRAAYGYTF. CDR3 DNA sequence: TGTGCCAGCAGTTACCGACGGGCGGCCTATGGCTACACCTTC.

This chain connects TRBV5-1 to TRBJ1-4; no clear D. CDR1 is SGHRS, CDR2 YFSETQ, per germline. The CDR3 contains 14 residues. V was pared by 2 bases and J by 8 bases, with 13 bases between. CDR3 sequence: CASSLRGIGEKLFF. CDR3 DNA: TGCGCCAGCAGCTTACGGGGAATTGGGGAAAAACTGTTTTTT.

The V gene is TRBV7-9, the J gene TRBJ1-2, with D unclear. Trimming removed 1 base from V and 7 bases from J, with 10 bases in between. This CDR3 is 13 amino acids long. Germline values: CDR1 SEHNR, CDR2 FQNEAQ (reference sequence). Here the CDR3 reads CASSLEAFGGYTF. The CDR3 bases are TGTGCCAGCAGCTTAGAGGCGTTTGGTGGCTACACCTTC.

This rearrangement joins TRBV6-6 to TRBJ2-7, with D uncertain. Per germline, CDR1 MNHNY and CDR2 SVGAGI (reference sequence). The CDR3 runs 15 residues. Trimming cost V 8 bases and J 0 bases, with 17 bases left between them. CDR3 DNA sequence: TGTGCCAGCGGCTTACAGCTATTCAGCTCCTACGAGCAGTACTTC. Protein product: CASGLQLFSSYEQYF.